This TCR beta chain stems from a study of shared clonotypes between healthy human individuals. Study-wide results and caveats: All-four-donor shared clonotypes had higher generation probabilities than non-shared clonotypes did.

As for this clone: What it binds is not known.

The CDR3 is 16 amino acids. Germline CDR1 is SGHNT and CDR2 is YENEEA. The ends lost 4 bases at V and 11 bases at J; junction bases unmatched: 17. Sequenced by immunoSEQ multiplex PCR; TCRdb stores in-frame clones only, minus some. The sample shows about 1 million clones, roughly 80% of them seen only once. The J gene is TRBJ2-1, the V gene TRBV11-3; 7 nucleotides align to TRBD1. The sequence derives from a man younger than 35 in good health. Sequencing input: memory CD4+ T cells sorted from blood. Regarding subset: CD45RA-negative fraction. CDR3 sequence (DNA): TGTGCCAGCAGCTCCCGACAGGGTAAAGGGTATGACAAGCAGTTCTTC. Translation gives CASSSRQGKGYDKQFF.